Each of the 9 T cell receptor beta chains below was sequenced from the same sample in a study of blood T cell repertoires in COVID-19. Method: immunoSEQ multiplex PCR; TCRdb's copy keeps in-frame clones and lacks some. The sample shows about 220,000 clones, roughly 80% of them seen only once. The sequencing input was PBMCs or T cells enriched from blood (not recorded which). The receptor set was obtained from a woman between 35 and 50 years old with acute COVID-19.

The rearrangement links TRBV24-1 to TRBJ2-2; D gene unclear. Trimming left V 2 bases short and J 8 bases short, with 14 bases between. The CDR3 runs 15 residues. Germline loops: CDR1 KGHDR, CDR2 SFDVKD. CDR3 nucleotides: TGTGCCACCAGTGATTCAGGCCGGTTTGAAGGGGAGCTGTTTTTT. Its protein is CATSDSGRFEGELFF.

The CDR3 protein is CASSPQRQETQYF. The CDR3 coding sequence is TGTGCCAGCTCACCTCAGCGTCAAGAGACCCAGTACTTC. The chain carries TRBV18 and TRBJ2-5; unclear D gene. V was trimmed by 3 bases and J by 2 bases, leaving 7 bases between them. The CDR3 has 13 amino acids. Per germline, CDR1 KGHSH and CDR2 LQKENI.

The V call is TRBV3-1 (or the pseudogene TRBV3-2), the J call TRBJ2-7, with a weak D call TRBD2 (6 bases). Germline CDR1 and CDR2: LGHDT and YNNKEL (reference sequence). The CDR3 sequence is 13 residues long. The V gene lost 3 bases and the J gene lost 6 bases, with 12 bases spanning the gap. The CDR3 DNA is TGTGCCAGCAGCCAGGCGACTAGGAGCGAGCAGTACTTC. This sequence encodes CASSQATRSEQYF.

The V gene is TRBV10-2, the J gene TRBJ2-1, with no clear D. Germline V gene data show CDR1 as WSHSY and CDR2 as SAAADI. This CDR3 spans 13 amino acids. V dropped 6 bases and J dropped 4 bases, with 10 bases sitting between them. The CDR3 DNA reads as TGCGCCAGCAGCTTCACCGGTTACAATGAGCAGTTCTTC. Translated: CASSFTGYNEQFF.

The chain joins TRBV5-1 to TRBJ2-6, with a possible D match to TRBD1 (5 bases). The V gene lost 4 bases and the J gene lost 0 bases, with 8 bases spanning the gap. This CDR3 region has 15 residues. Germline CDR1 and CDR2: SGHRS and YFSETQ. The CDR3: CASSPTASGANVLTF. The CDR3 nucleotides are TGCGCCAGCAGCCCGACAGCCTCTGGGGCCAACGTCCTGACTTTC.

This sequence joins TRBV2 and TRBJ2-7; D perhaps matches TRBD1 (5 bases). Trimming stripped 6 bases from V and 3 bases from J, with 9 bases between. This CDR3 has 12 residues. CDR1 is SNHLY, CDR2 FYNNEI, per germline. CDR3 bases: TGTGCCAGCAGACGGACAAGCTACGAGCAGTACTTC. It encodes CASRRTSYEQYF.

The rearrangement links TRBV5-1 to TRBJ2-5; tentatively, D is TRBD1 (5 bases). From germline, CDR1 is SGHRS and CDR2 YFSETQ. V gave up 4 bases and J gave up 5 bases, with 15 bases separating them. CDR3 length: 14 residues. Here the CDR3 reads CASSRRTAGETQYF. For the CDR3, the DNA is TGCGCCAGCAGCCGACGGACGGCAGGGGAGACCCAGTACTTC.

The rearrangement links TRBV27 to TRBJ2-7, with a weak D call TRBD1 (6 bases). The CDR3 is 14 residues long. The V gene's germline CDR1 is MNHEY and CDR2 SMNVEV (reference sequence). The germline V and J ends were trimmed by 5 bases and 3 bases, with 14 bases remaining between them. In DNA, the CDR3 is TGTGCCAGCAGTCCCGGGACAAATTACTACGAGCAGTACTTC. This sequence encodes CASSPGTNYYEQYF.

This clone appeared a single time. This chain joins TRBV27 and TRBJ2-2, with 11 bases lining up with TRBD2. The CDR3 has 15 residues. V lost 5 bases to trimming and J lost 4 bases; unmatched junction nucleotides: 3. Germline V gene sequence: CDR1 MNHEY, CDR2 SMNVEV (reference sequence). This CDR3 reads CASSRSGRGTGELFF. The DNA of the CDR3 is TGTGCCAGCAGTCGTAGCGGGAGGGGCACCGGGGAGCTGTTTTTT.